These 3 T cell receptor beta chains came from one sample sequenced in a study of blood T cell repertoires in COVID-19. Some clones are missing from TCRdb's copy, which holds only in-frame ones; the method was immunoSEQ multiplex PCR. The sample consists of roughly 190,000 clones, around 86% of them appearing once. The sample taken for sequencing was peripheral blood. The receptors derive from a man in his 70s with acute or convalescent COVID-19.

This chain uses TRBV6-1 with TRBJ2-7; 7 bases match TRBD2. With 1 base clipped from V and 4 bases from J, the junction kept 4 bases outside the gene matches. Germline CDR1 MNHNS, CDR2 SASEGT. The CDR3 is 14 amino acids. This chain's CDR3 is CASSEGGRVYEQYF. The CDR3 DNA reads TGTGCCAGCAGTGAAGGGGGGAGGGTTTACGAGCAGTACTTC.

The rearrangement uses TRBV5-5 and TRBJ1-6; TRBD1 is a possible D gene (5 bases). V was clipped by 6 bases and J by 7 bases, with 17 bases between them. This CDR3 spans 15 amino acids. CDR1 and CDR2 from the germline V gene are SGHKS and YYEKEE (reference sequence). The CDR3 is CASTPSEGYNSPLHF. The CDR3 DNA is TGTGCCAGCACCCCTTCGGAGGGGTACAATTCACCCCTCCACTTT.

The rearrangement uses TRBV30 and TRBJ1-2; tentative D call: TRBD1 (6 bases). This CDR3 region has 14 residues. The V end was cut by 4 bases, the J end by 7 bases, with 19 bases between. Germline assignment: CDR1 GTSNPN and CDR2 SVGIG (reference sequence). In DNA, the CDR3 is TGTGCCTGGACTAACTTGGGGGCGAGGCTTGGCTACACCTTC. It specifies CAWTNLGARLGYTF.